The 20 T cell receptor beta chains listed next were all sequenced from one sample in a study of blood T cell repertoires in COVID-19. TCRdb keeps only in-frame clones here, not all; method: immunoSEQ multiplex PCR. Altogether some 260,000 clones are present, 75% to 90% being singletons, with the ten largest covering just under 6.5%. The sequencing sample was made of PBMCs or T cells enriched from blood (not recorded which). The receptor set was obtained from a woman aged 25 to 39 with acute COVID-19.

The gene calls are TRBV19 and TRBJ2-4; TRBD1 aligns across 7 bases. Trimming at V came to 6 bases and at J to 1 base, leaving 3 bases not matched to a gene. The CDR3 has 14 amino acids. Germline V CDR1 and CDR2: LNHDA, SQIVND (reference sequence). The CDR3 region is CASSATGAKNIQYF. The CDR3 DNA follows: TGTGCCAGTAGCGCGACAGGGGCCAAAAACATTCAGTACTTC.

V and J are TRBV10-3 and TRBJ2-2; TRBD1 agrees at 10 bases. Germline CDR1 is ENHRY and CDR2 is SYGVKD. The trim removed 2 bases at V and 2 bases at J, leaving 2 bases unmatched. The CDR3 runs to 16 residues. The CDR3 DNA sequence: TGTGCCATCAGTGAGAGGGACAGGGGAAACACCGGGGAGCTGTTTTTT. This encodes CAISERDRGNTGELFF.

A note on this clone: Other DNA sequences within the sample encode an identical CDR3. The chain joins TRBV2 to TRBJ2-7; 9 bases map to TRBD1. Germline V gene lookup returns CDR1 SNHLY and CDR2 FYNNEI. Germline trimming cut 6 bases from V and 3 bases from J; bases unmatched to any gene: 0. The CDR3 is made up of 12 amino acids. This chain's CDR3 is CASRTGGYEQYF. The CDR3 nucleotides read TGTGCCAGCAGGACAGGGGGCTACGAGCAGTACTTC.

With respect to this clone: An end of the junction does not agree with germline; a read error may underlie this. This chain uses TRBV7-7 with TRBJ2-2; 7 bases align to TRBD1. Germline V gene data show CDR1 as SSHAT and CDR2 as FNYEAQ (reference sequence). This CDR3 is built from 13 residues. CDR3 protein: CASSSTGVGELFF. The CDR3 region has the DNA TGTGCTAGCAGCTCTACAGGGGTCGGGGAGCTGTTTTTT.

This clone was found a few times. The chain couples TRBV11-2 to TRBJ1-1; perhaps TRBD1 as D (5 bases). There are 11 residues in the CDR3. The germline V gene encodes CDR1 SGHAT and CDR2 FQNNGV. The V and J ends lost 5 bases and 10 bases respectively, with 11 bases between them. The CDR3 DNA sequence: TGTGCCAGCAGCCTTCAGGGAGGAGCTTTCTTT. The encoded protein is CASSLQGGAFF.

This sequence joins TRBV5-1 and TRBJ1-2; the D gene is possibly TRBD1 (6 bases). CDR3 length: 19 amino acids. The germline V gene encodes CDR1 SGHRS and CDR2 YFSETQ. Trimming removed 4 bases from V and 3 bases from J, with 28 bases in between. The CDR3 is CASSLTGTPRETGHYGYTF. The CDR3 DNA reads TGCGCCAGCAGCCTTACGGGGACCCCTCGTGAGACAGGACACTATGGCTACACCTTC.

This clone was counted once. The V call is TRBV7-9, the J call TRBJ2-1; TRBD2 agrees at 9 bases. The CDR3 runs to 19 residues. Germline assignment: CDR1 SEHNR and CDR2 FQNEAQ (reference sequence). Losses at the gene ends were 5 bases for V and 3 bases for J; bases not matched to a gene: 17. The CDR3 bases are TGTGCCAGCAGCCCCAGGCTTGGGGTAGCGGGGGCCCTCTACAATGAGCAGTTCTTC. This codes for CASSPRLGVAGALYNEQFF.

J is TRBJ2-7 and V is TRBV6-5, with D possibly being TRBD1 (7 bases). Germline assignment: CDR1 MNHEY and CDR2 SVGAGI. Trimming left V 11 bases short and J 6 bases short, with 14 bases between. There are 11 residues in the CDR3. The CDR3 DNA is TGTGCCGTGACAGGGACTCGCGAGCAGTACTTC. It encodes CAVTGTREQYF.

V gene TRBV7-6 combines with J gene TRBJ2-5; 12 bases match TRBD2. Germline lookup yields CDR1 SGHVS and CDR2 FNYEAQ. V trimming: 5 bases; J trimming: 9 bases; junction bases outside the gene matches: 13. This CDR3 has 16 amino acids. The CDR3 DNA reads TGTGCCAGCAGCGCGGGGACTAGCGGGCCAGTGGCGGCCCAGTACTTC. Translating gives CASSAGTSGPVAAQYF.

The V call is TRBV30, the J call TRBJ1-1, with D maybe TRBD1 (5 bases). Deletions cut 1 base from V and 0 bases from J, with 15 bases between. CDR3 length: 16 residues. Germline CDR1 reads GTSNPN; CDR2 reads SVGIG (reference sequence). The DNA for the CDR3 is TGTGCCTGGAGTGAAGGGGCCATGGCATTGAACACTGAAGCTTTCTTT. Translation: CAWSEGAMALNTEAFF.

A word on this clone: Other DNA sequences in the sample encode the same CDR3. The CDR3 region has the DNA TGTGCCAGCAGCTTGGCCCTAGCGGGAGTTGAGACCCAGTACTTC. As protein: CASSLALAGVETQYF. The chain combines TRBV5-4 with TRBJ2-5; 10 nucleotides align to TRBD2. Germline V CDR1 and CDR2: SGHNT, YYREEE (reference sequence). This CDR3 has 15 residues. The V gene end was trimmed by 0 bases and the J gene end by 5 bases; junction bases not matched to a gene: 4.

J is TRBJ1-1 and V is TRBV7-2; D is perhaps TRBD1 (6 bases). CDR1 and CDR2 (germline): SGHTA, FQGNSA. The CDR3 is made up of 13 amino acids. V was clipped by 3 bases and J by 1 base, with 6 bases between them. The CDR3 DNA reads TGTGCCAGCAGCTTGACAGGGAACACTGAAGCTTTCTTT. Encoded protein: CASSLTGNTEAFF.

This clone has only one observation. This chain connects TRBV28 to TRBJ2-2, with a weak D call TRBD2 (7 bases). The germline V and J ends were trimmed by 5 bases and 3 bases, with 16 bases remaining between them. CDR1 MDHEN and CDR2 SYDVKM come from the germline V gene. The CDR3 spans 16 residues. CDR3 region: CASSPPRGGYTGELFF. The CDR3 DNA sequence: TGTGCCAGCAGTCCCCCTCGCGGGGGCTACACCGGGGAGCTGTTTTTT.

This clone was picked up a small number of times. The chain links TRBV6-2 or TRBV6-3 to TRBJ1-2; D unclear. V lost 0 bases, J lost 3 bases, and 5 bases lay in between. From germline, CDR1 is MNHEY and CDR2 SVGEGT. The CDR3 is made up of 13 amino acids. The CDR3 DNA is TGTGCCAGCAGTTACTCGTCAGACTATGGCTACACCTTC. Encoded protein: CASSYSSDYGYTF.

The rearrangement uses TRBV19 and TRBJ2-2; TRBD1 matches at 9 bases. V lost 4 bases to trimming and J lost 4 bases; unmatched junction nucleotides: 1. Germline loops: CDR1 LNHDA, CDR2 SQIVND (reference sequence). CDR3 size: 14 residues. The CDR3 loop reads CASSKTGGTGELFF. Here the CDR3 DNA reads TGTGCCAGTAGTAAGACAGGGGGCACCGGGGAGCTGTTTTTT.

The V gene is TRBV14, the J gene TRBJ2-3; 7 bases are a match to TRBD1. V gave up 2 bases and J gave up 3 bases; unmatched junction bases: 8. The CDR3 runs to 16 residues. CDR1 is SGHDN, CDR2 FVKESK, per germline. The CDR3 coding sequence is TGTGCCAGCAGCCAAACGGACAGGCCCCTAACAGATACGCAGTATTTT. Protein product: CASSQTDRPLTDTQYF. The full variable domain, its missing parts supplied by reference TRBV14 and TRBJ2-3, is EAGVTQFPSHSVIEKGQTVTLRCDPISGHDNLYWYRRVMGKEIKFLLHFVKESKQDESGMPNNRFLAERTGGTYSTLKVQPAELEDSGVYFCASSQTDRPLTDTQYFGPGTRLTVL.

The V gene is TRBV7-9, the J gene TRBJ2-7; D gene unclear. Deletions cut 3 bases from V and 0 bases from J, with 3 bases between. The germline V gene has CDR1 SEHNR and CDR2 FQNEAQ (reference sequence). The CDR3 has 12 residues. Written as DNA, the CDR3 is TGTGCCAGCAGCTTCAGCTCCTACGAGCAGTACTTC. Translating it yields CASSFSSYEQYF.

In this sample, this clone turned up once. The chain couples TRBV19 to TRBJ2-1; weak D call: TRBD2 (5 bases). With 9 bases removed from V and 7 bases from J, the gap between germline ends came to 7 bases. CDR1 and CDR2 from the germline V gene are LNHDA and SQIVND (reference sequence). The CDR3 sequence is 10 residues long. The CDR3 nucleotides are TGTGCCAGCGGGGTAAATGAGCAGTTCTTC. It codes for CASGVNEQFF.

The chain employs TRBV15 and TRBJ1-2; 7 nucleotides line up with TRBD1. The CDR3 is made up of 13 amino acids. Germline CDR1 is LNHNV and CDR2 is YYDKDF (reference sequence). V dropped 2 bases and J dropped 7; count of bases not matched to a gene: 4. The CDR3: CATSRPQGGGYTF. For the CDR3, the DNA is TGTGCCACCAGCAGACCCCAGGGGGGTGGCTACACCTTC.

This chain joins TRBV7-9 and TRBJ2-7, with D unresolved. The CDR3 is 15 residues long. Germline V lookup: CDR1 SEHNR, CDR2 FQNEAQ (reference sequence). Trimming cost V 1 base and J 0 bases, with 10 bases left between them. The CDR3 sequence: CASSLGANPSYEQYF. The CDR3 region has the DNA TGTGCCAGCAGCTTAGGCGCTAATCCCTCCTACGAGCAGTACTTC.